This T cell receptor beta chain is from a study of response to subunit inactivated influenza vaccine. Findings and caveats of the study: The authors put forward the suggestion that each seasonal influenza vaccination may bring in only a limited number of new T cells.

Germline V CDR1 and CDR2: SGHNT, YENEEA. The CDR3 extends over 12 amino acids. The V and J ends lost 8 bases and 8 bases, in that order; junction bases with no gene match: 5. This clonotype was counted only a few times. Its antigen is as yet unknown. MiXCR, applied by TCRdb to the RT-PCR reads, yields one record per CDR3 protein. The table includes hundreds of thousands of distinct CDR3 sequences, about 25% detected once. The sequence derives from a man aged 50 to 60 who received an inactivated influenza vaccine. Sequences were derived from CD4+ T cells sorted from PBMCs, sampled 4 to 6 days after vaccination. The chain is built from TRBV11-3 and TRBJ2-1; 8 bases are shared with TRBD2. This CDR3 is CASGAGRDEQFF. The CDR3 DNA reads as TGTGCCAGCGGTGCCGGGAGGGATGAGCAGTTCTTC.